The following is a T cell receptor beta chain sequence with its context. This specimen belongs to a study of T cell changes during pregnancy in multiple sclerosis. Assay: immunoSEQ multiplex PCR; the TCRdb copy retains only in-frame clones and omits some. Of tens of thousands of clones in the sample, just over 90% were seen once. In germline, CDR1 is SGDLS, CDR2 YYNGEE. The CDR3 has 11 residues. The ends were cut back, 2 bases at V and 8 bases at J, with 5 bases in the middle. The clonotype comes from a female donor with multiple sclerosis, enrolled in a pregnancy study. The chain has TRBV9 and TRBJ2-1; no definite D call. Sample: CD4+ T cells from peripheral blood mononuclear cells, taken in the second trimester of pregnancy. The CDR3 DNA reads as TGTGCCAGCAGCGTGGCGGATGAGCAGTTCTTC. Translating it yields CASSVADEQFF.